This TCR beta chain originates from a study of T cells in Graves' hyperthyroidism and ophthalmopathy. Across the whole study: Pretreatment peripheral blood was obtained at initial diagnosis.

Study observations and caveats: Also found in blood were most expanded thyroid clonotypes above 0.001.

CDR1 SGHTA and CDR2 FQGNSA come from the germline V gene. The CDR3 has 13 residues. V dropped 3 bases and J dropped 3 bases, with 8 bases sitting between them. This clonotype was detected many times. Its target is not known. The patients, who ranged from 18 to 65 in age, presented with newly diagnosed hyperthyroidism lasting under 2 months. Using around 10 ml of fresh peripheral blood, PBMCs were prepared. Amplification yielded TCR beta CDR3 regions, with RNA transcripts as the source. Researchers ran a first-round RT-PCR on the TCR CDR3 using the HTBI primer set. TCRdb re-called the multiplex PCR reads through MiXCR, storing one row per CDR3 protein. The repertoire holds around 350,000 distinct CDR3 sequences, with under 20% as singletons.

This clonotype was obtained from a woman between 18 and 29 years old with Graves' hyperthyroidism. The specimen sequenced was blood. The rearrangement joins TRBV7-2 to TRBJ1-2, with D uncertain. CDR3 sequence: CASSFWGDYGYTF. The CDR3, as DNA: TGTGCCAGCAGCTTTTGGGGTGACTATGGCTACACCTTC.